This TCR beta chain was retrieved from a study of blood T cell repertoires in COVID-19. Study background: T cells, B-cell-depleted T cells, or PBMCs provided the cDNA or gDNA that served as material.

This table comes from immunoSEQ multiplex PCR, and its TCRdb copy is limited to in-frame clones, with some not included. The table records around 170,000 clones, just over 85% of them present only once. Germline V gene sequence: CDR1 KGHSH, CDR2 LQKENI. The CDR3 length is 15 residues. Germline trimming cut 5 bases from V and 8 bases from J; bases unmatched to any gene: 5. The source is a man aged 45 to 65 with active or convalescent COVID-19. Sequences were obtained from peripheral blood. The genes are TRBV18 and TRBJ2-1; TRBD2 aligns across 14 bases. The CDR3 nucleotides are TGTGCCAGCTCAGCGACTAGCGGGAGGGCGTATGAGCAGTTCTTC. Its protein is CASSATSGRAYEQFF.